This TCR beta chain was documented in a study of beta chain features in type 1 diabetes. Study-wide results and caveats: There was a moderate but significant shortening of TCRB CDR3s in all four CD4+ subsets of Type 1 diabetes patients.

Comments on this clone: Antigen: not known. The junction and the germline gene differ at one end; a read error may be behind it.

The CDR3 covers 15 residues. Germline CDR1 and CDR2: SEHNR and FQNEAQ (reference sequence). TCRB transcripts that were expressed got sequenced, as all of the isolated RNA had been reverse transcribed. TCRdb's table, derived via immunoSEQ multiplex PCR, lists solely in-frame clones and lacks some. Of roughly 240,000 clones in the sample, around 22% were seen once. This clonotype was sampled from a woman under 40 with type 1 diabetes. Sequenced: naive CD4+ T cells from blood. The V gene is TRBV7-9, the J gene TRBJ2-1; TRBD1 or TRBD2 may be the D gene (8 bases each). The CDR3 region has the DNA TGTGCCAGCAGTTTAGGACAGGGCGGCGAGCGGGAGACGTTCTTC. Its protein is CASSLGQGGERETFF.